This is a list of T cell receptor beta chains from one sample in a study of CD8 T cells in Susac syndrome. MiXCR, applied by TCRdb to the immunoSEQ multiplex PCR reads, yields one record per CDR3 protein. The sample records a few hundred thousand distinct CDR3 sequences, more than 85% being singletons. Sequencing used CD4+ T cells from PBMCs. The receptors originated from a human donor with multiple sclerosis. Both conserved end residues are part of each CDR3. A D gene is named only where the DNA matches it firmly. Clone size is stated in some rows and not others, as once, few, many or a class when expanded.

. once TRBJ2-5 TRBV7-2 15 TGTGCCAGCAGCTTAGGAGTAGGGGGGGCCGGGACCCAGTACTTC CASSLGVGGAGTQYF
. . TRBJ2-1 TRBV7-9 14 TGTGCCAGCAGCCTCGCCTTGGGCTACAATGAGCAGTTCTTC CASSLALGYNEQFF
. . TRBJ1-1 TRBV20-1 15 TGCAGTGCTAGACCCTTTTTTAGTGTAAACACTGAAGCTTTCTTT CSARPFFSVNTEAFF
TRBD2 . TRBJ2-1 TRBV30 15 TGTGCCTGGAGTTTAGGACTAGCGGGGGGGAATGAGCAGTTCTTC CAWSLGLAGGNEQFF
. . TRBJ1-1 TRBV30 15 TGTGCCTGGAGTGTAGGGAGGGTAGGGGACACTGAAGCTTTCTTT CAWSVGRVGDTEAFF
. . TRBJ1-1 TRBV29-1 12 TGCAGTGCTAGAGATGGGAACACTGAAGCTTTCTTT CSARDGNTEAFF
. . TRBJ2-6 TRBV25-1 17 TGTGCCAGCAGTCCCCTCAGGGGGGGAGGTGGGGCCAACGTCCTGACTTTC CASSPLRGGGGANVLTF
TRBD2 . TRBJ2-1 TRBV20-1 14 TGCAGTGCCATAGCGGGGGGTCCCACTAGGGAGCAGTTCTTC CSAIAGGPTREQFF
TRBD1 once TRBJ1-6 TRBV12-3/TRBV12-4 13 TGTGCCAGCCGACCAGGGGGTAATTCACCCCTCCACTTT CASRPGGNSPLHF
. . TRBJ1-5 TRBV12-3/TRBV12-4 12 TGTGCCAGCAGTCCAACGTCGGGGCCCCAGCATTTT CASSPTSGPQHF
. . TRBJ2-7 TRBV30 16 TGTGCCTGGAGGCCGGGATCTTGGGGAGCTCAGTACGAGCAGTACTTC CAWRPGSWGAQYEQYF
TRBD2 once TRBJ2-1 TRBV20-1 16 TGCAGTGCTAGATTCCCTAGCGGACCCTCCTACAATGAGCAGTTCTTC CSARFPSGPSYNEQFF
. . TRBJ1-4 TRBV29-1 12 TGCAGCGTTGAAGGGGACCGTGAAAAACTGTTTTTT CSVEGDREKLFF
. . TRBJ1-2 TRBV7-6 14 TGTGCCAGCAGCTTCGGGACCCTAGACGGTGGCTACACCTTC CASSFGTLDGGYTF
. . TRBJ1-1 TRBV9 14 TGTGCCAGCAGCCGACAGTCCATGAACACTGAAGCTTTCTTT CASSRQSMNTEAFF
. . TRBJ2-2 TRBV20-1 13 TGCAGTGCTAGAGACTTGAACACCGGGGAGCTGTTTTTT CSARDLNTGELFF
. . TRBJ2-5 TRBV29-1 13 TGCAGCGTTGGCGGAGGGGACCAAGAGACCCAGTACTTC CSVGGGDQETQYF
. . TRBJ1-2 TRBV13 14 TGTGCCAGCAGCTTAGGGCAGGGGTTTAGAGGCTACACCTTC CASSLGQGFRGYTF
. . TRBJ1-2 TRBV4-1 15 TGCGCCAGCAGCCAAGATTCGCGTGAAAACTATGGCTACACCTTC CASSQDSRENYGYTF
. . TRBJ1-6 TRBV5-4 14 TGTGCCAGCAGCTTGCTACGGAATAATTCACCCCTCCACTTT CASSLLRNNSPLHF
TRBD2 . TRBJ2-5 TRBV20-1 15 TGCAGTGCTAGAGAACCTAGCGGGGCCCAAGAGACCCAGTACTTC CSAREPSGAQETQYF
TRBD2 . TRBJ2-1 TRBV7-2 17 TGTGCCAGCAGCCTATCGGGCGCTAGCGGGCGAGACAATGAGCAGTTCTTC CASSLSGASGRDNEQFF
. . TRBJ2-1 TRBV29-1 14 TGCAGCGTTGATAGAATCGGCTCCTACAATGAGCAGTTCTTC CSVDRIGSYNEQFF
. . TRBJ2-2 TRBV9 13 TGTGCCAGCAGCGTCCAGAACACCGGGGAGCTGTTTTTT CASSVQNTGELFF
TRBD1 once TRBJ2-5 TRBV9 14 TGTGCCAGCAGCCCCCTGACAGGGGCCGAGACCCAGTACTTC CASSPLTGAETQYF
. . TRBJ1-3 TRBV6-6 13 TGTGCCAGCAGCCTAGACGCTGGAAACACCATATATTTT CASSLDAGNTIYF
. few TRBJ1-6 TRBV11-3 16 TGTGCCAGCAGCCCCCGGGACATGAAACTTAATTCACCCCTCCACTTT CASSPRDMKLNSPLHF
TRBD1 . TRBJ1-5 TRBV5-6 15 TGTGCCAGCAGCTTGGCAGGGGGCATGATGGGGCCCCAGCATTTT CASSLAGGMMGPQHF
. . TRBJ1-2 TRBV14 13 TGTGCCAGCAGCCATAAGGATGGAGGTGGCTACACCTTC CASSHKDGGGYTF
. . TRBJ1-1 TRBV29-1 14 TGCAGCGTTGTAGGTCTGGCAGGGCGCGGTGAAGCTTTCTTT CSVVGLAGRGEAFF
TRBD2 once TRBJ2-3 TRBV4-1 16 TGCGCCAGCAGCCCGTGGGGGGGGGTGGACGCAGATACGCAGTATTTT CASSPWGGVDADTQYF
. once TRBJ2-3 TRBV27 13 TGTGCCAGCACCGATTGGGGGGCGGATACGCAGTATTTT CASTDWGADTQYF
TRBD1 . TRBJ1-1 TRBV9 14 TGTGCCAGTAAGACAGGGGAATCGAACACTGAAGCTTTCTTT CASKTGESNTEAFF
. . TRBJ2-1 TRBV5-1 16 TGCGCCAGCGACAGGATGGGCCTCAGCTCCTACAATGAGCAGTTCTTC CASDRMGLSSYNEQFF
. . TRBJ2-3 TRBV20-1 14 TGCAGTGCTAGGAGGCGCGGAAACACAGATACGCAGTATTTT CSARRRGNTDTQYF
. . TRBJ1-1 TRBV30 13 TGTGCCTGGAGGGACCACACGAACACTGAAGCTTTCTTT CAWRDHTNTEAFF
TRBD2 . TRBJ2-4 TRBV9 16 TGTGCCAGCAGCGTAGATAGCGGGACAGCCAAAAACATTCAGTACTTC CASSVDSGTAKNIQYF
. . TRBJ2-1 TRBV3-1 17 TGTGCCAGCAGCCAAGATTTTGCCCAGGGCTCCTACAATGAGCAGTTCTTC CASSQDFAQGSYNEQFF
. . TRBJ1-2 TRBV27 14 TGTGCCAGCTCAGGGTCGGGGCGGCTCTATGGCTACACCTTC CASSGSGRLYGYTF
. . TRBJ2-4 TRBV3-1 11 TGTGCCAGCAGCTCCCAGCACATTCAGTACTTC CASSSQHIQYF
. . TRBJ2-3 TRBV5-6 14 TGTGCCAGCAGAAGAGGGGTAGACACAGATACGCAGTATTTT CASRRGVDTDTQYF
TRBD2 . TRBJ2-1 TRBV27 16 TGTGCCAGCAGTGTGAGACTAGCGGGGGGCAGATATGAGCAGTTCTTC CASSVRLAGGRYEQFF
TRBD1 once TRBJ1-5 TRBV29-1 13 TGCAGCGTGTCGGGACAGGACAATCAGCCCCAGCATTTT CSVSGQDNQPQHF
TRBD2 . TRBJ2-5 TRBV20-1 13 TGCAGTGCAGAGCGGGGACCGGGGGAGACCCAGTACTTC CSAERGPGETQYF
TRBD1 . TRBJ2-7 TRBV20-1 15 TGCAGTGTTTTTCGTCCCGGGACAGGGAGCAACGAGCAGTACTTC CSVFRPGTGSNEQYF
. . TRBJ1-2 TRBV29-1 11 TGCAGCGTTCTGTGGGAGAAAGGCTACACCTTC CSVLWEKGYTF
TRBD2 . TRBJ2-5 TRBV9 15 TGTGCCAGCAGCGTAGATCTAGCGGGGTCAGAGACCCAGTACTTC CASSVDLAGSETQYF
. once TRBJ2-2 TRBV7-3 15 TGTGCCAGCAGCCCCATCGACAGAGACACCGGGGAGCTGTTTTTT CASSPIDRDTGELFF
TRBD1 . TRBJ1-6 TRBV7-9 16 TGTGCCAGCAGCCAAGATACTACAGGGGGCCGGTCACCCCTCCATTTT CASSQDTTGGRSPLHF